A single sample is the source of the 30 T cell receptor beta chains below, sequenced in a study of T cells after yellow fever vaccination. TCRdb recomputed calls from the 5' RACE reads with MiXCR, one row per CDR3 protein. The top ten hold 15% of the sample, which has hundreds of thousands of distinct CDR3 sequences, about 12% seen once. The sample in question was PBMCs, obtained on the day of the yellow fever booster vaccination. The source is a man younger than 45 who received the YFV17D yellow fever vaccine.

This clonotype was recorded a few times. Compared with germline, one end of the junction differs, possibly owing to a read error. DNA for the CDR3: TGTGCCAGCAGCCCCACCGGGGGGGACGGTGGGCACTTC. It yields the protein CASSPTGGDGGHF. V is TRBV27 and J is TRBJ2-5; TRBD2 agrees at 8 bases. CDR1 and CDR2 (germline): MNHEY, SMNVEV (reference sequence). CDR3 length: 13 amino acids.

Written as DNA, the CDR3 is TGCAGTGCTAGCCTTGTGAGGGGGACTGAAGCTTTCTTT. Translated, it gives CSASLVRGTEAFF. V is TRBV20-1 and J is TRBJ1-1, with D tentatively TRBD1 (6 bases). V dropped 3 bases and J dropped 5 bases, with 13 bases sitting between them. The CDR3 sequence is 13 residues long. Germline V gene sequence: CDR1 DFQATT, CDR2 SNEGSKA (reference sequence).

As DNA, the CDR3 is TGCAGGGCAAACCTAGCGACCTCCTACAATGAGCAGTTCTTC. Translating gives CRANLATSYNEQFF. The chain recombines TRBV20-1 with TRBJ2-1; a weak D match, TRBD2 (6 bases). Germline V lookup: CDR1 DFQATT, CDR2 SNEGSKA (reference sequence). The CDR3 spans 14 residues.

The genes are TRBV29-1 and TRBJ2-6; D is possibly TRBD1 (6 bases). The germline gives CDR1 SQVTM, CDR2 ANQGSEA. V was pared by 5 bases and J by 1 base, with 9 bases between. The CDR3 totals 14 residues. CDR3 in amino acids: CSVPTGSGANVLTF. The CDR3 bases are TGCAGCGTTCCTACAGGGTCTGGGGCCAACGTCCTGACTTTC. The full variable domain, rest sourced from reference TRBV29-1 and TRBJ2-6, is SAVISQKPSRDICQRGTSLTIQCQVDSQVTMMFWYRQQPGQSLTLIATANQGSEATYESGFVIDKFPISRPNLTFSTLTVSNMSPEDSSIYLCSVPTGSGANVLTFGAGSRLTVL.

This clonotype was observed at least ten times. The chain couples TRBV5-1 to TRBJ2-2, with D possibly matching TRBD2 (5 bases). Between the trimmed V and J ends, which lost 0 bases and 4 bases, there was a span of 13 bases. From germline, CDR1 is SGHRS and CDR2 YFSETQ. This CDR3 contains 16 residues. The CDR3 DNA is TGCGCCAGCAGCTTGGGTTCGGGAATCGGCACCGGGGAGCTGTTTTTT. It codes for CASSLGSGIGTGELFF.

The table lists this clonotype with a few counts. The rearrangement joins TRBV7-8 to TRBJ2-1, with D possibly TRBD2 on 6 matching bases. V gave up 8 bases and J gave up 8 bases, with 28 bases separating them. The CDR3 loop spans 17 amino acids. Per the germline V gene, CDR1 is SGHVS and CDR2 is FQNEAQ. This chain's CDR3 is CASSLTGVRGTGDEQFF. The CDR3 bases are TGTGCCAGCTCACTTACCGGGGTTCGTGGGACTGGGGATGAGCAGTTCTTC.

This clonotype was picked up a small number of times. The CDR3 here is CASSLVGGPKETQYF. CDR3 sequence (DNA): TGTGCCAGCAGCTTGGTGGGGGGACCCAAAGAGACCCAGTACTTC. The chain combines TRBV5-5 with TRBJ2-5, with D possibly TRBD2 on 6 matching bases. V was trimmed by 0 bases and J by 3 bases, leaving 12 bases between them. Germline V gene sequence: CDR1 SGHKS, CDR2 YYEKEE (reference sequence). The CDR3 extends over 15 amino acids. The variable domain in full, completed from reference TRBV5-5 and TRBJ2-5, reads DAGVTQSPTHLIKTRGQQVTLRCSPISGHKSVSWYQQVLGQGPQFIFQYYEKEERGRGNFPDRFSARQFPNYSSELNVNALLLGDSALYLCASSLVGGPKETQYFGPGTRLLVL.

This clonotype occurred a few times. The DNA for the CDR3 is TGCAGCGTTGGGGACAGGGGCAATGAGCAGTTCTTC. This codes for CSVGDRGNEQFF. This chain links TRBV29-1 with TRBJ2-1, with 10 bases that match TRBD1. Germline V gives CDR1 SQVTM, CDR2 ANQGSEA. The CDR3 is made up of 12 amino acids. The junction had 0 bases not matched to a gene; V was cut back by 4 bases and J by 6 bases.

The chain joins TRBV9 to TRBJ2-2; D gene ambiguous. The CDR3 contains 12 residues. Germline values: CDR1 SGDLS, CDR2 YYNGEE. Trimming left V 5 bases short and J 6 bases short, with 8 bases between. DNA for the CDR3: TGTGCCAGCAGATCCTACGCCGGGGAGCTGTTTTTT. The encoded protein is CASRSYAGELFF. Complete variable domain (other parts from reference TRBV9 and TRBJ2-2): DSGVTQTPKHLITATGQRVTLRCSPRSGDLSVYWYQQSLDQGLQFLIQYYNGEERAKGNILERFSAQQFPDLHSELNLSSLELGDSALYFCASRSYAGELFFGEGSRLTVL.

This clonotype appeared a few times. This rearrangement joins TRBV11-2 to TRBJ2-3; 7 bases agree with TRBD2. CDR3 length: 20 residues. From germline, CDR1 is SGHAT and CDR2 FQNNGV. V gave up 4 bases and J gave up 0 bases; unmatched junction bases: 19. CDR3 bases: TGTGCCAGCAGCTCCCCGTCGATGGGAAGGAGCGGGACCAGCACAGATACGCAGTATTTT. Encoded protein: CASSSPSMGRSGTSTDTQYF.

This chain joins TRBV27 and TRBJ1-2, with a tentative D call TRBD1 (5 bases). The CDR3 runs 15 residues. Per the germline V gene, CDR1 is MNHEY and CDR2 is SMNVEV (reference sequence). Trimming left V 0 bases short and J 2 bases short, with 10 bases between. The CDR3 loop reads CASSLSGSGNYGYTF. The CDR3 DNA reads TGTGCCAGCAGTTTATCGGGTTCAGGGAACTATGGCTACACCTTC.

This chain links TRBV28 with TRBJ2-2; TRBD1 agrees at 7 bases. This CDR3 comprises 15 residues. V dropped 8 bases and J dropped 4; count of bases not matched to a gene: 10. CDR1 is MDHEN and CDR2 is SYDVKM in the germline V gene. DNA for the CDR3: TGTGCCAGCGTCCCCGGGACAGCTTTCACCGGGGAGCTGTTTTTT. Amino acids: CASVPGTAFTGELFF.

This clonotype was counted only a few times. This sequence joins TRBV28 and TRBJ2-5, with unresolved D. Trimming took 3 bases from V and 9 from J, leaving 14 bases between them. The CDR3 spans 13 residues. The germline V gene encodes CDR1 MDHEN and CDR2 SYDVKM. For the CDR3, the DNA is TGTGCCAGCAGTTTGTCATTAGTTAAGGCCCAGTACTTC. It specifies CASSLSLVKAQYF.

This clonotype was detected only a few times. The chain couples TRBV24-1 to TRBJ2-7, with a tentative D call TRBD2 (6 bases). V was cut by 0 bases and J by 6 bases, with 11 bases left in between. Germline V gives CDR1 KGHDR, CDR2 SFDVKD. The CDR3 covers 14 residues. CDR3 sequence reads: CATSDLTVGGEQYF. The DNA of the CDR3 is TGTGCCACCAGTGATTTGACCGTCGGGGGCGAGCAGTACTTC.

The chain joins TRBV7-2 to TRBJ2-1, with D maybe TRBD1 (6 bases). The CDR3 totals 15 residues. CDR1 and CDR2 (germline): SGHTA, FQGNSA. Trimming left V 5 bases short and J 5 bases short, with 16 bases between. The CDR3 loop is CASSRLYRQDNEQFF. The CDR3 coding sequence is TGTGCCAGCAGCCGACTATACCGACAGGACAATGAGCAGTTCTTC.

This rearrangement joins TRBV7-9 to TRBJ2-1; TRBD1 aligns across 9 bases. This CDR3 is built from 17 residues. The germline V gene has CDR1 SEHNR and CDR2 FQNEAQ (reference sequence). V lost 5 bases, J lost 5 bases, and 13 bases stayed unmatched. The CDR3 protein is CASSKRIGGQGNNEQFF. DNA for the CDR3: TGTGCCAGCAGCAAGAGGATTGGAGGACAGGGGAACAATGAGCAGTTCTTC.

This clonotype was detected only a few times. V and J are TRBV19 and TRBJ2-1; a weak D match, TRBD2 (6 bases). The CDR3 is made up of 16 amino acids. The germline V and J ends were trimmed by 3 bases and 2 bases, with 14 bases remaining between them. CDR1 is LNHDA, CDR2 SQIVND, per germline (reference sequence). CDR3 sequence reads: CASSIVGAGTYNEQFF. As DNA, the CDR3 is TGTGCCAGTAGTATCGTCGGTGCGGGAACCTACAATGAGCAGTTCTTC.

The sample holds a few counts of this clonotype. The chain joins TRBV19 to TRBJ2-3; D might be TRBD1 (5 bases). V lost 3 bases and J lost 2, with 12 bases in between. The CDR3 is 15 residues long. The germline V gene has CDR1 LNHDA and CDR2 SQIVND (reference sequence). CDR3 amino acids: CASSIRTQVTDTQYF. The CDR3 nucleotides read TGTGCCAGTAGTATCCGGACACAAGTCACAGATACGCAGTATTTT.

The chain combines TRBV12-3 or TRBV12-4 with TRBJ2-1, with 10 nucleotides matching TRBD1. CDR3 length: 14 amino acids. The trim removed 6 bases at V and 7 bases at J, leaving 6 bases unmatched. In DNA form, the CDR3 reads TGTGCCAGCAGACCTACGGGACAGGGGAATGAGCAGTTCTTC. Its protein product is CASRPTGQGNEQFF.

The chain is built from TRBV20-1 and TRBJ1-2; D possibly corresponds to TRBD1 (5 bases). This CDR3 contains 11 residues. Germline-derived CDR1 and CDR2 are DFQATT and SNEGSKA (reference sequence). The CDR3 nucleotides are TGCACTTTTCCAGGGTCGAGTGGCTACACCTTC. The encoded protein is CTFPGSSGYTF.

This rearrangement joins TRBV2 to TRBJ1-1, with 8 bases lining up with TRBD1. Germline V gives CDR1 SNHLY, CDR2 FYNNEI. CDR3 length: 12 amino acids. V shed 1 base and J 8 bases; nucleotides not matched to a gene: 0. The chain's CDR3 is CASSEDRGEAFF. The CDR3 DNA reads as TGTGCCAGCAGTGAAGACAGGGGGGAAGCTTTCTTT.

This clonotype occurred a few times. The chain links TRBV6-2 or TRBV6-3 to TRBJ2-2; weak D call: TRBD1 (8 bases). Trimming removed 4 bases at V and 1 base at J, with 13 bases between. Germline-derived CDR1 and CDR2 are MNHEY and SVGEGT. This CDR3 has 16 amino acids. The chain's CDR3 is CASSWTGTKNTGELFF. In DNA, the CDR3 is TGTGCCAGCAGTTGGACAGGGACTAAGAACACCGGGGAGCTGTTTTTT.

The rearrangement joins TRBV20-1 to TRBJ1-2; the match to TRBD1 covers 7 bases. V gave up 6 bases and J gave up 3 bases; unmatched junction bases: 7. The CDR3 loop spans 13 amino acids. Germline assignment: CDR1 DFQATT and CDR2 SNEGSKA (reference sequence). The CDR3 region has the DNA TGCAGTGCATACAACAGGGGAGACTATGGCTACACCTTC. This sequence encodes CSAYNRGDYGYTF.

With respect to this clonotype: This sequence may be a read error, since a much larger clone differs from it by one base. The V and J genes are TRBV9 and TRBJ1-5; a weak D match, TRBD1 (6 bases). Germline lookup yields CDR1 SGDLS and CDR2 YYNGEE. With 5 bases removed from V and 3 bases from J, the gap between germline ends came to 9 bases. This CDR3 has 13 amino acids. CDR3 sequence reads: CASSYRDNQPQHF. In DNA, the CDR3 is TGTGCCAGCAGTTACAGGGACAATCAGCCCCAGCATTTT. Full variable domain (missing parts from reference TRBV9 and TRBJ1-5): DSGVTQTPKHLITATGQRVTLRCSPRSGDLSVYWYQQSLDQGLQFLIQYYNGEERAKGNILERFSAQQFPDLHSELNLSSLELGDSALYFCASSYRDNQPQHFGDGTRLSIL.

The chain carries TRBV11-1 and TRBJ2-1; D call uncertain. V was trimmed by 5 bases and J by 7 bases, leaving 15 bases between them. The CDR3 consists of 14 residues. Per germline, CDR1 SGHAT and CDR2 FQDESV (reference sequence). CDR3 region: CASSRTPSLNEQFF. The CDR3 DNA reads as TGTGCCAGCAGCCGAACTCCCTCCTTGAATGAGCAGTTCTTC. The full variable domain, completed using reference TRBV11-1 and TRBJ2-1, is EAEVAQSPRYKITEKSQAVAFWCDPISGHATLYWYRQILGQGPELLVQFQDESVVDDSQLPKDRFSAERLKGVDSTLKIQPAELGDSAMYLCASSRTPSLNEQFFGPGTRLTVL.

This clonotype was observed at least ten times. The chain uses TRBV27 and TRBJ2-7; TRBD2 might be the D (5 bases). Looked up from germline, CDR1 is MNHEY and CDR2 is SMNVEV (reference sequence). With 3 bases removed from V and 1 base from J, the gap between germline ends came to 10 bases. This CDR3 comprises 14 residues. The CDR3 sequence: CASSFLAESYEQYF. CDR3 bases: TGTGCCAGCAGTTTTCTAGCCGAGTCCTACGAGCAGTACTTC.

This rearrangement joins TRBV9 to TRBJ2-1; D possibly corresponds to TRBD2 (6 bases). V gave up 0 bases and J gave up 8 bases, with 15 bases separating them. The CDR3 sequence is 15 residues long. Germline V gives CDR1 SGDLS, CDR2 YYNGEE. CDR3 sequence: CASSVVDGSGYEQFF. The CDR3 nucleotides read TGTGCCAGCAGCGTAGTAGACGGGAGCGGTTATGAGCAGTTCTTC.

The genes are TRBV29-1 and TRBJ1-2; the D is unclear. Germline CDR1 and CDR2: SQVTM and ANQGSEA. V dropped 7 bases and J dropped 6 bases, with 21 bases sitting between them. The CDR3 extends over 14 amino acids. The CDR3 bases are TGCAGCGCCAGCTTGTTGGAGGGTGTAAATGGCTACACCTTC. The encoded protein is CSASLLEGVNGYTF.

This clonotype was counted many times. The chain employs TRBV7-8 and TRBJ2-2; D is unresolved. This CDR3 spans 14 amino acids. Germline V gives CDR1 SGHVS, CDR2 FQNEAQ. Trimming removed 2 bases at V and 6 bases at J, with 10 bases between. CDR3 loop: CASSLYSQPGELFF. CDR3 DNA: TGTGCCAGCAGCTTATACTCTCAACCCGGGGAGCTGTTTTTT.

V usage is TRBV18 and J usage is TRBJ1-1; possible D gene TRBD1, 5 bases. Between the trimmed V and J ends, which lost 4 bases and 3 bases, there was a span of 9 bases. This CDR3 is built from 13 residues. The germline V gene encodes CDR1 KGHSH and CDR2 LQKENI. CDR3 DNA: TGTGCCAGCTCACAGGGGCGGGACACTGAAGCTTTCTTT. Residues: CASSQGRDTEAFF. The whole variable domain, filled in from reference TRBV18 and TRBJ1-1, reads NAGVMQNPRHLVRRRGQEARLRCSPMKGHSHVYWYRQLPEEGLKFMVYLQKENIIDESGMPKERFSAEFPKEGPSILRIQQVVRGDSAAYFCASSQGRDTEAFFGQGTRLTVV.